What follows are 25 T cell receptor beta chains derived from one specimen sequenced in a study of molecular identifiers for immune sequencing clone quantification. TCRdb reanalysed the PCR reads using MiXCR and keeps one entry per CDR3 protein. The sample includes about 640,000 distinct CDR3 sequences, just under 20% seen only once; the top ten take about 0.9%. The sequencing sample was made of naive CD8+ T cells from blood, with Jurkat cell RNA spiked in. Subset noted: FACS-sorted CD8+CD4-CCR7+CD45RA+ naive T cells. Receptors originate from a human donor in good health. Some libraries in this study had Jurkat cell RNA spiked in.

This clonotype showed up many times. The gene calls are TRBV11-2 and TRBJ2-1; D unclear. The CDR3 sequence is 14 residues long. CDR1 SGHAT and CDR2 FQNNGV come from the germline V gene. V was pared by 5 bases and J by 0 bases, with 8 bases between. CDR3 amino acids: CASSQTFSYNEQFF. The DNA for the CDR3 is TGTGCCAGCAGCCAGACCTTCTCCTACAATGAGCAGTTCTTC.

This clonotype was observed at least ten times. The chain employs TRBV13 and TRBJ2-7; 8 bases are shared with TRBD2. The CDR3 loop spans 13 amino acids. Germline-derived CDR1 and CDR2 are PRHDT and FYEKMQ (reference sequence). The junction had 7 bases not matched to a gene; V was cut back by 5 bases and J by 7 bases. CDR3 in DNA: TGTGCCAGCAGCCCCAAAGTAGCGGGAGAGCAGTACTTC. Protein: CASSPKVAGEQYF. Supplemented by reference TRBV13 and TRBJ2-7, the full variable domain reads AAGVIQSPRHLIKEKRETATLKCYPIPRHDTVYWYQQGPGQDPQFLISFYEKMQSDKGSIPDRFSAQQFSDYHSELNMSSLELGDSALYFCASSPKVAGEQYFGPGTRLTVT.

The sample holds many counts of this clonotype. The V gene is TRBV19, the J gene TRBJ2-3, with 7 bases identical to TRBD2. In germline, CDR1 is LNHDA, CDR2 SQIVND (reference sequence). V lost 5 bases, J lost 1 base, and 6 bases stayed unmatched. The CDR3 has 15 residues. The CDR3 is CASSPWLAGTDTQYF. CDR3 in DNA: TGTGCCAGTAGTCCCTGGCTAGCGGGCACAGATACGCAGTATTTT. Combining the CDR3 with reference TRBV19 and TRBJ2-3 gives the whole variable domain DGGITQSPKYLFRKEGQNVTLSCEQNLNHDAMYWYRQDPGQGLRLIYYSQIVNDFQKGDIAEGYSVSREKKESFPLTVTSAQKNPTAFYLCASSPWLAGTDTQYFGPGTRLTVL.

This clonotype was seen many times. CDR3 region: CASRQTGEGEKLFF. The DNA for the CDR3 is TGTGCCAGCAGACAAACAGGGGAAGGCGAAAAACTGTTTTTT. This sequence joins TRBV12-3 or TRBV12-4 and TRBJ1-4; 7 bases agree with TRBD1. V shed 6 bases and J 8 bases; nucleotides not matched to a gene: 9. The CDR3 is made up of 14 amino acids.

This clonotype was recorded only once. It may be a read error: a sequence one base away is much more abundant. The J gene is TRBJ1-1, the V gene TRBV5-1; 7 bases are a match to TRBD1. This CDR3 contains 15 residues. The junction had 8 bases not matched to a gene; V was cut back by 2 bases and J by 4 bases. The germline V gene has CDR1 SGHRS and CDR2 YFSETQ. The DNA for the CDR3 is TGCGCCAGCAGCTTAATGACAGGGTATGCCACTGAAGCTTTCTTT. Protein sequence: CASSLMTGYATEAFF.

This clonotype has ten or more counts. This chain uses TRBV7-9 with TRBJ1-1; no reliable D call. The V end lost 4 bases, the J end lost 0 bases, and 9 bases lay between the germline ends. The CDR3 consists of 14 residues. Looked up from germline, CDR1 is SEHNR and CDR2 is FQNEAQ (reference sequence). The chain's CDR3 is CASSYNRLNTEAFF. As DNA, the CDR3 is TGTGCCAGCAGCTACAACAGATTGAACACTGAAGCTTTCTTT.

This clonotype was seen ten or more times. The chain has TRBV15 and TRBJ2-4; D might be TRBD1 or TRBD2, each matching 5 bases. Looked up from germline, CDR1 is LNHNV and CDR2 is YYDKDF (reference sequence). The CDR3 contains 15 residues. V was pared by 5 bases and J by 0 bases, with 11 bases between. This chain's CDR3 is CATSSGRLAKNIQYF. The CDR3 coding sequence is TGTGCCACCAGCTCGGGACGATTAGCCAAAAACATTCAGTACTTC.

Of note for this clonotype: Given a much more abundant clone one base away, this may be a read error. The chain links TRBV14 to TRBJ1-1; D remains ambiguous. The V and J ends lost 1 base and 0 bases respectively, with 12 bases between them. Germline CDR1 reads SGHDN; CDR2 reads FVKESK. This CDR3 comprises 16 residues. CDR3 sequence (DNA): TGTGCCAGCAGCCAAGCGTGGCAGACGATGAACACTGAAGCTTTCTTT. Protein sequence: CASSQAWQTMNTEAFF.

This clonotype was counted at least ten times. The genes are TRBV3-1 and TRBJ2-6; unclear D gene. The germline V gene has CDR1 LGHDT and CDR2 YNNKEL (reference sequence). V dropped 1 base and J dropped 0 bases, with 10 bases sitting between them. The CDR3 has 17 amino acids. The CDR3 region has the DNA TGTGCCAGCAGCCAAGCTGGGGTTTACTCTGGGGCCAACGTCCTGACTTTC. Its protein product is CASSQAGVYSGANVLTF.

Points on this clonotype: One base away lies a much larger clone, so this may be a sequencing read error. V and J are TRBV20-1 and TRBJ2-3; the D gene is possibly TRBD1 (5 bases). The DNA end favors TRBJ1-5, so the J call may be wrong. The CDR3 contains 18 residues. The germline gives CDR1 DFQATT, CDR2 SNEGSKA (reference sequence). The CDR3 region has the DNA TGCAGTGCCCCGGGGGAACTCGGGGAAAACAGATACTTCGATACGCAGCATTTT. It codes for CSAPGELGENRYFDTQHF.

This clonotype occurred many times. This chain links TRBV27 with TRBJ2-1; 12 nucleotides match TRBD2. With V trimmed by 4 bases and J by 0 bases, 1 base remained unmatched. The CDR3 totals 16 residues. From germline, CDR1 is MNHEY and CDR2 SMNVEV (reference sequence). This chain's CDR3 is CASSWTSGASYNEQFF. The CDR3 DNA follows: TGTGCCAGCAGTTGGACTAGCGGGGCCTCCTACAATGAGCAGTTCTTC.

This clonotype was counted ten times or more. The V and J genes are TRBV7-9 and TRBJ2-3; no clear D gene. Germline CDR1 reads SEHNR; CDR2 reads FQNEAQ (reference sequence). V was clipped by 8 bases and J by 0 bases, with 9 bases between them. The CDR3 covers 13 residues. This CDR3 is CASRIASTDTQYF. CDR3 in DNA: TGTGCCAGCCGCATAGCTAGCACAGATACGCAGTATTTT.

This clonotype was recorded at least ten times. The V call is TRBV7-2, the J call TRBJ2-7; 12 bases fit TRBD1. With V trimmed by 3 bases and J by 5 bases, 5 bases remained unmatched. Germline CDR1 is SGHTA and CDR2 is FQGNSA. The length of the CDR3 is 15 residues. CDR3 nucleotide sequence: TGTGCCAGCAGCTTCGGGACAGGGGGCGGCCACGAGCAGTACTTC. Translation: CASSFGTGGGHEQYF.

V and J are TRBV6-2 or TRBV6-3 and TRBJ2-2; TRBD1 is a possible D gene (5 bases). V was cut by 10 bases and J by 3 bases, with 24 bases left in between. There are 17 residues in the CDR3. In germline, CDR1 is MNHEY, CDR2 SVGEGT. CDR3 DNA: TGTGCCACCCAAACCGGGCATAGACAGTACGACACCGGGGAGCTGTTTTTT. Amino acid sequence: CATQTGHRQYDTGELFF.

Regarding this clonotype: This may be a read error, as it is one base from a much larger clone. The V call is TRBV20-1, the J call TRBJ2-2; D unresolved. V gave up 3 bases and J gave up 4 bases, with 9 bases separating them. Germline lookup yields CDR1 DFQATT and CDR2 SNEGSKA (reference sequence). The CDR3 contains 13 residues. The CDR3 loop reads CSARWASTGELFF. CDR3 nucleotide sequence: TGCAGTGCTAGGTGGGCCAGCACCGGGGAGCTGTTTTTT.

Ten or more counts support this clonotype. The genes are TRBV6-4 and TRBJ1-1; perhaps TRBD1 as D (6 bases). CDR3 length equals 14 residues. Between the trimmed V and J ends, which lost 6 bases and 1 base, there was a span of 12 bases. Per germline, CDR1 MRHNA and CDR2 SNTAGT. The CDR3 here is CASRPPRGNTEAFF. The CDR3 nucleotides are TGTGCCAGCAGACCACCCAGGGGGAACACTGAAGCTTTCTTT.

Only a few counts were recorded for this clonotype. J is TRBJ2-7 and V is TRBV7-9; 8 bases line up with TRBD2. The CDR3 has 15 residues. J was trimmed by 7 bases and V by 4 bases; bases with no gene match: 12. Germline assignment: CDR1 SEHNR and CDR2 FQNEAQ (reference sequence). CDR3 bases: TGTGCCAGCAGCTCCAGCGGGAGTACTCCGCGGGAGCAGTACTTC. It translates to CASSSSGSTPREQYF.

The table lists this clonotype with a few counts. This may be a read error: a much more frequent sequence differs by one nucleotide. The V gene is TRBV27, the J gene TRBJ2-6; TRBD1 might be the D (5 bases). Germline-derived CDR1 and CDR2 are MNHEY and SMNVEV (reference sequence). The CDR3 loop spans 14 amino acids. The CDR3 region has the DNA TGTGCCAGCAGTTCAGGGTCTGGGGCCAACGACCTGACTTTC. It encodes CASSSGSGANDLTF.

The gene calls are TRBV19 and TRBJ2-1, with TRBD2 matching over 7 bases. Germline V gene lookup returns CDR1 LNHDA and CDR2 SQIVND (reference sequence). This CDR3 contains 15 residues. Unmatched junction bases numbered 11, after V lost 4 bases and J lost 8 bases. As DNA, the CDR3 is TGTGCCAGTAGTAAGGGAGGGAGGGCCCTGGATGAGCAGTTCTTC. It encodes CASSKGGRALDEQFF.

To note about this clonotype: One base away lies a much larger clone, so this may be a sequencing read error. The chain carries TRBV12-3 or TRBV12-4 and TRBJ1-2, with 10 bases that match TRBD1. The J segment lost 7 bases and the V segment lost 2 bases, leaving 7 bases of the junction unmatched. This CDR3 comprises 15 residues. The CDR3 reads CASSLRGTGASGYTF. CDR3 bases: TGTGCCAGCAGTTTACGAGGGACAGGGGCTTCTGGCTACACCTTC.

Concerning this clonotype itself: It may be a read error: a sequence one base away is much more abundant. The V and J genes are TRBV5-1 and TRBJ1-5; the D is unclear. The germline V gene encodes CDR1 SGHRS and CDR2 YFSETQ. The CDR3 runs 15 residues. The ends were cut back, 4 bases at V and 5 bases at J, with 16 bases in the middle. The CDR3 loop is CASSELGHEDQPQHF. The CDR3 nucleotides are TGCGCCAGCAGCGAGTTGGGCCATGAAGATCAGCCCCAGCATTTT.

This clonotype was picked up a small number of times. The chain carries TRBV29-1 and TRBJ1-2; D gene uncertain. Germline CDR1 is SQVTM and CDR2 is ANQGSEA. Trimming stripped 1 base from V and 6 bases from J, with 12 bases between. The CDR3 extends over 13 amino acids. The CDR3 DNA sequence: TGCAGCGTTGAAGTTCTTAAGCAGGATGGCTACACCTTC. The encoded protein is CSVEVLKQDGYTF.

This clonotype was detected a few times. The V call is TRBV5-1, the J call TRBJ1-2; 8 nucleotides align to TRBD1. J was trimmed by 7 bases and V by 0 bases; bases with no gene match: 11. CDR3 size: 16 residues. In germline, CDR1 is SGHRS, CDR2 YFSETQ. CDR3 DNA: TGCGCCAGCAGCTTGGACCCCACGGACAGGGTGGCTGGCTACACCTTC. Its protein product is CASSLDPTDRVAGYTF.

The V and J genes are TRBV6-2 or TRBV6-3 and TRBJ2-7; perhaps TRBD2 as D (6 bases). The CDR3 runs to 14 residues. Germline V gene data show CDR1 as MNHEY and CDR2 as SVGEGT. With 3 bases removed from V and 3 bases from J, the gap between germline ends came to 12 bases. DNA for the CDR3: TGTGCCAGCAGTTATCTGCGGGGCCACTACGAGCAGTACTTC. It codes for CASSYLRGHYEQYF.

This clonotype was seen ten or more times. The J gene is TRBJ2-7, the V gene TRBV20-1, with no clear D. CDR3 size: 13 residues. The germline CDR1 and CDR2 sequences are DFQATT and SNEGSKA (reference sequence). V lost 0 bases to trimming and J lost 5 bases, with 11 bases between them. DNA for the CDR3: TGCAGTGCTAGAGAAGGTACCAGGAACGAGCAGTACTTC. Amino acid sequence: CSAREGTRNEQYF.